The clone carrying this T cell receptor beta chain turned up a few times. Its target is not known. One entry per CDR3 protein results from TCRdb running MiXCR on the reads. The profile shows approximately 350,000 distinct CDR3 sequences, about 35% of them singletons. The data derive from a study of T cell repertoires in cytomegalovirus infection. As for the study in general: Recently identified HLA-C-restricted CMV epitopes and well-studied HLA-B-restricted CMV epitopes were used by the study. Matching HLA type, along with CMV infection, was indicated by public TCR beta signatures.

Study results and limitations: Dominating the ex vivo response were TCR beta clonotypes that were CMV-specific and HLA-C-restricted.

Trimming removed 5 bases from V and 6 bases from J, with 7 bases in between. The length of the CDR3 is 11 residues. Per germline, CDR1 MNHNY and CDR2 SVGAGI (reference sequence). The material was cultured PBMCs, obtained from culture after CMV antigen stimulation. The origin of this receptor is a human donor in good health (CMV status not recorded). Some clones in this sample may be carry-over from other donors' samples. V usage is TRBV6-6 and J usage is TRBJ1-1; D is ambiguous. CDR3 in amino acids: CASSPWPEAFF. DNA of the CDR3: TGTGCCAGCAGTCCCTGGCCTGAAGCTTTCTTT.